These T cell receptor beta chains were read from a single sample in a study of blood T cell repertoires in COVID-19. TCRdb's copy holds only in-frame clones and misses some; the assay was immunoSEQ multiplex PCR. The data show 200,000 to 300,000 clones, 88% seen once. Sequenced sample: peripheral blood. These TCRs come from a man older than 75 with acute or convalescent COVID-19. Both conserved end residues are part of each CDR3. Fields, in order: V gene, D gene, J gene, clone size, CDR3 protein, CDR3 DNA. A D gene is named only where the DNA matches it firmly. Not all rows give a size; the values are once, few, many and, for expanded clones, a class.

V gene: TRBV6-2/TRBV6-3; D gene: -; J gene: TRBJ1-2; clone size: -; CDR3 protein: CASSYNGGYTF; CDR3 DNA: TGTGCCAGCAGTTATAACGGGGGCTACACCTTC
V gene: TRBV28; D gene: TRBD1; J gene: TRBJ1-2; clone size: -; CDR3 protein: CASSGWTGDVNYGYTF; CDR3 DNA: TGTGCCAGCAGTGGGTGGACAGGAGACGTGAACTATGGCTACACCTTC
V gene: TRBV5-4; D gene: -; J gene: TRBJ1-1; clone size: -; CDR3 protein: CASSLAYGNTEAFF; CDR3 DNA: TGTGCCAGCAGCTTGGCCTACGGGAACACTGAAGCTTTCTTT
V gene: TRBV7-3; D gene: -; J gene: TRBJ2-3; clone size: -; CDR3 protein: CASSLTGGSGRSTDTQYF; CDR3 DNA: TGTGCCAGCAGCTTAACGGGCGGGTCAGGAAGGTCCACAGATACGCAGTATTTT
V gene: TRBV20-1; D gene: -; J gene: TRBJ2-3; clone size: -; CDR3 protein: CSATTTDTQYF; CDR3 DNA: TGCAGTGCCACTACGACAGATACGCAGTATTTT
V gene: TRBV5-6; D gene: -; J gene: TRBJ2-7; clone size: -; CDR3 protein: CASSLVGTSRYEQYF; CDR3 DNA: TGTGCCAGCAGCTTAGTCGGGACATCGCGTTACGAGCAGTACTTC
V gene: TRBV3-1/TRBV3-2; D gene: -; J gene: TRBJ2-2; clone size: -; CDR3 protein: CASSQAGGELFF; CDR3 DNA: TGTGCCAGCAGCCAAGCCGGGGGGGAGCTGTTTTTT
V gene: TRBV7-3; D gene: TRBD2; J gene: TRBJ2-1; clone size: -; CDR3 protein: CASSLTPPVAGNNEQFF; CDR3 DNA: TGTGCCAGCAGCTTAACCCCCCCAGTAGCGGGGAACAATGAGCAGTTCTTC
V gene: TRBV7-2; D gene: -; J gene: TRBJ2-5; clone size: once; CDR3 protein: CASSLRAAGAATYQETQYF; CDR3 DNA: TGTGCCAGCAGCTTACGCGCGGCAGGGGCCGCAACCTACCAAGAGACCCAGTACTTC
V gene: TRBV19; D gene: TRBD1; J gene: TRBJ2-7; clone size: -; CDR3 protein: CASSRTGQGTYEQYF; CDR3 DNA: TGTGCCAGTAGTAGGACGGGACAGGGAACCTACGAGCAGTACTTC
V gene: TRBV29-1; D gene: -; J gene: TRBJ1-1; clone size: once; CDR3 protein: CSVLAYTEAFF; CDR3 DNA: TGCAGCGTTTTAGCTTACACTGAAGCTTTCTTT
V gene: TRBV15; D gene: -; J gene: TRBJ2-5; clone size: -; CDR3 protein: CATSRVLPRTRGETQYF; CDR3 DNA: TGTGCCACCAGCAGAGTCCTTCCCAGGACAAGGGGCGAGACCCAGTACTTC
V gene: TRBV18; D gene: TRBD2; J gene: TRBJ2-3; clone size: -; CDR3 protein: CASSPPRGAGGRDTQYF; CDR3 DNA: TGTGCCAGCTCACCTCCCCGAGGAGCGGGAGGCCGTGATACGCAGTATTTT
V gene: TRBV11-1; D gene: TRBD2; J gene: TRBJ2-7; clone size: -; CDR3 protein: CASSSRLSGGADEQYF; CDR3 DNA: TGTGCCAGCAGCTCCCGACTAAGCGGGGGTGCGGACGAGCAGTACTTC
V gene: TRBV3-1/TRBV3-2; D gene: -; J gene: TRBJ2-1; clone size: -; CDR3 protein: CASSRPGNEQFF; CDR3 DNA: TGTGCCAGCAGCCGCCCCGGCAATGAGCAGTTCTTC
V gene: TRBV29-1; D gene: -; J gene: TRBJ1-1; clone size: once; CDR3 protein: CSVEPGEVTEAFF; CDR3 DNA: TGCAGCGTTGAACCGGGGGAGGTCACTGAAGCTTTCTTT
V gene: TRBV5-1; D gene: TRBD1; J gene: TRBJ2-5; clone size: -; CDR3 protein: CASSSDRAQETQYF; CDR3 DNA: TGCGCCAGCAGCTCAGACAGGGCTCAAGAGACCCAGTACTTC
V gene: TRBV6-2/TRBV6-3; D gene: -; J gene: TRBJ2-7; clone size: -; CDR3 protein: CASSSPRGSSYEQYF; CDR3 DNA: TGTGCCAGCAGTTCCCCAAGAGGCAGCTCCTACGAGCAGTACTTC
V gene: TRBV5-1; D gene: TRBD1; J gene: TRBJ1-3; clone size: -; CDR3 protein: CASSTWTGDSSGNTIYF; CDR3 DNA: TGCGCCAGCAGCACATGGACAGGGGACAGCTCTGGAAACACCATATATTTT
V gene: TRBV5-1; D gene: -; J gene: TRBJ1-3; clone size: -; CDR3 protein: CASSYGQTSGNTIYF; CDR3 DNA: TGCGCCAGCAGCTATGGACAGACGTCTGGAAACACCATATATTTT
V gene: TRBV5-1; D gene: TRBD1; J gene: TRBJ2-7; clone size: -; CDR3 protein: CASSTGTGVRYEQYF; CDR3 DNA: TGCGCCAGCAGCACCGGGACAGGGGTTAGGTACGAGCAGTACTTC
V gene: TRBV19; D gene: TRBD2; J gene: TRBJ2-7; clone size: -; CDR3 protein: CASSILAGGNEQYF; CDR3 DNA: TGTGCCAGTAGTATTTTGGCGGGGGGCAACGAGCAGTACTTC
V gene: TRBV28; D gene: TRBD2; J gene: TRBJ2-1; clone size: -; CDR3 protein: CASSAIGLAGGPEQFF; CDR3 DNA: TGTGCCAGCAGTGCGATAGGACTAGCGGGAGGGCCAGAGCAGTTCTTC
V gene: TRBV7-8; D gene: TRBD1; J gene: TRBJ2-5; clone size: -; CDR3 protein: CASSLETGTGGETQYF; CDR3 DNA: TGTGCCAGCAGCCTTGAAACCGGGACAGGGGGAGAGACCCAGTACTTC
V gene: TRBV29-1; D gene: TRBD1; J gene: TRBJ2-1; clone size: -; CDR3 protein: CSVRDSSYNEQFF; CDR3 DNA: TGCAGCGTGAGGGACAGCTCCTACAATGAGCAGTTCTTC
V gene: TRBV3-1/TRBV3-2; D gene: TRBD1; J gene: TRBJ1-2; clone size: -; CDR3 protein: CASSQDTRQGHGYTF; CDR3 DNA: TGTGCCAGCAGCCAAGACACAAGACAGGGCCATGGCTACACCTTC
V gene: TRBV15; D gene: -; J gene: TRBJ2-1; clone size: -; CDR3 protein: CATSRLDIPGRFF; CDR3 DNA: TGTGCCACCAGCAGATTGGACATCCCCGGTAGGTTCTTC
V gene: TRBV28; D gene: TRBD2; J gene: TRBJ2-7; clone size: -; CDR3 protein: CATCPGAGGPYEQYF; CDR3 DNA: TGTGCCACTTGCCCTGGCGCGGGAGGACCCTACGAGCAGTACTTC
V gene: TRBV4-2; D gene: -; J gene: TRBJ2-7; clone size: -; CDR3 protein: CASSPGTLYEQYF; CDR3 DNA: TGTGCCAGCAGCCCGGGGACACTCTACGAGCAGTACTTC
V gene: TRBV7-6; D gene: -; J gene: TRBJ2-1; clone size: -; CDR3 protein: CASSLEQLGAQGTHEQFF; CDR3 DNA: TGTGCCAGCAGCCTAGAGCAACTGGGGGCGCAGGGTACGCATGAGCAGTTCTTC
V gene: TRBV19; D gene: -; J gene: TRBJ1-2; clone size: -; CDR3 protein: CASSVQDINYGYTF; CDR3 DNA: TGTGCCAGTAGTGTGCAGGACATCAACTATGGCTACACCTTC
V gene: TRBV19; D gene: -; J gene: TRBJ2-7; clone size: -; CDR3 protein: CASSQEPRDIRTYEQYF; CDR3 DNA: TGTGCCAGTAGTCAAGAACCACGGGACATCCGAACCTACGAGCAGTACTTC
V gene: TRBV12-5; D gene: TRBD1; J gene: TRBJ1-5; clone size: -; CDR3 protein: CASGLKQGTFNQPQHF; CDR3 DNA: TGTGCTAGTGGTTTGAAACAGGGGACATTCAATCAGCCCCAGCATTTT
V gene: TRBV2; D gene: TRBD2; J gene: TRBJ2-1; clone size: -; CDR3 protein: CASRLTSGGPSSYNEQFF; CDR3 DNA: TGTGCCAGCAGATTGACTAGCGGGGGGCCTAGCTCCTACAATGAGCAGTTCTTC
V gene: TRBV7-3; D gene: -; J gene: TRBJ2-5; clone size: -; CDR3 protein: CASSLNGIAETQYF; CDR3 DNA: TGTGCCAGCAGCTTAAACGGGATCGCAGAGACCCAGTACTTC
V gene: TRBV12-3/TRBV12-4; D gene: TRBD1; J gene: TRBJ1-2; clone size: -; CDR3 protein: CASSIRTGYGYTF; CDR3 DNA: TGTGCCAGCAGTATCCGGACAGGGTATGGCTACACCTTC
V gene: TRBV24-1; D gene: TRBD1; J gene: TRBJ1-5; clone size: -; CDR3 protein: CATSGQGNQPQHF; CDR3 DNA: TGTGCCACCAGCGGACAGGGGAATCAGCCCCAGCATTTT
V gene: TRBV6-6; D gene: -; J gene: TRBJ2-7; clone size: -; CDR3 protein: CASSYGPQTYEQYF; CDR3 DNA: TGTGCCAGCAGTTACGGCCCTCAAACCTACGAGCAGTACTTC
V gene: TRBV5-6; D gene: -; J gene: TRBJ1-4; clone size: -; CDR3 protein: CASSLSSGWPGANEKLFF; CDR3 DNA: TGTGCCAGCAGCTTGTCTAGCGGGTGGCCGGGTGCTAATGAAAAACTGTTTTTT
V gene: TRBV3-1/TRBV3-2; D gene: -; J gene: TRBJ1-5; clone size: -; CDR3 protein: CASSQGHLSNQPQHF; CDR3 DNA: TGTGCCAGCAGCCAAGGGCACCTTAGCAATCAGCCCCAGCATTTT